This TCR beta chain was captured in a study of blood T cell repertoires in COVID-19. Study in general: T cells, B-cell-depleted T cells, or PBMCs supplied cDNA or gDNA.

The table came from immunoSEQ multiplex PCR; TCRdb's copy has only in-frame clones and leaves some out. The table lists about 46,000 clones, 86% of them singletons. V gave up 0 bases and J gave up 1 base, with 9 bases separating them. Germline loops: CDR1 SGDLS, CDR2 YYNGEE. The CDR3 is 15 amino acids. The sequencing sample was made of peripheral blood. This chain joins TRBV9 and TRBJ2-3; D may be TRBD1 (5 bases). The clonotype was recovered from an elderly man with active COVID-19. CDR3 nucleotide sequence: TGTGCCAGCAGCGTAGGGGGCGGAGGCACAGATACGCAGTATTTT. Protein sequence: CASSVGGGGTDTQYF. Full variable domain (outside the CDR3, taken from reference TRBV9 and TRBJ2-3): DSGVTQTPKHLITATGQRVTLRCSPRSGDLSVYWYQQSLDQGLQFLIQYYNGEERAKGNILERFSAQQFPDLHSELNLSSLELGDSALYFCASSVGGGGTDTQYFGPGTRLTVL.